Below, 12 T cell receptor beta chains from the same sample are listed, as sequenced in a study of blood T cell repertoires in COVID-19. Repertoires were generated with immunoSEQ multiplex PCR, while TCRdb's copy carries only in-frame clones and drops some. The table records roughly 80,000 clones, almost 85% of them present only once. The sample taken for sequencing was peripheral blood. These receptors were obtained from a man older than 75 with acute or convalescent COVID-19.

The chain links TRBV9 to TRBJ2-7; 11 bases align to TRBD1. J gave up 3 bases and V 3 bases, and 2 bases lay outside the gene matches. CDR1 is SGDLS, CDR2 YYNGEE, per germline. CDR3 length: 14 amino acids. The DNA of the CDR3 is TGTGCCAGCAGCGGTGGGACAGGGGGCTACGAGCAGTACTTC. This encodes CASSGGTGGYEQYF.

This chain links TRBV11-3 with TRBJ2-1; 7 positions agree with TRBD2. Germline V CDR1 and CDR2: SGHNT, YENEEA. Trimming took 5 bases from V and 6 from J; bases not matched to a gene: 4. This CDR3 has 13 residues. In DNA form, the CDR3 reads TGTGCCAGCAGCCCCCCGGGGGGCAATGAGCAGTTCTTC. Its translation is CASSPPGGNEQFF.

This clone was seen only a few times. This chain links TRBV6-5 with TRBJ2-7; 9 bases map to TRBD1. The germline gives CDR1 MNHEY, CDR2 SVGAGI. The V gene end was trimmed by 2 bases and the J gene end by 7 bases; junction bases not matched to a gene: 9. This CDR3 is 15 amino acids long. CDR3 DNA: TGTGCCAGCAGTTACGAGGGACAGGGAACTGGTGAGCAGTACTTC. Its protein is CASSYEGQGTGEQYF.

This chain connects TRBV5-5 to TRBJ2-5, with D tentatively TRBD2 (6 bases). From germline, CDR1 is SGHKS and CDR2 YYEKEE (reference sequence). V gave up 6 bases and J gave up 3 bases, with 18 bases separating them. This CDR3 comprises 15 residues. CDR3 sequence: CASIEGAGLEETQYF. CDR3 nucleotides: TGTGCCAGCATCGAGGGAGCGGGTTTGGAAGAGACCCAGTACTTC. Full variable domain (missing parts from reference TRBV5-5 and TRBJ2-5): DAGVTQSPTHLIKTRGQQVTLRCSPISGHKSVSWYQQVLGQGPQFIFQYYEKEERGRGNFPDRFSARQFPNYSSELNVNALLLGDSALYLCASIEGAGLEETQYFGPGTRLLVL.

The rearrangement joins TRBV4-1 to TRBJ2-1, with D maybe TRBD2 (7 bases). The ends were cut back, 4 bases at V and 7 bases at J, with 20 bases in the middle. CDR3 length: 16 amino acids. Germline-derived CDR1 and CDR2 are MGHRA and YSYEKL. CDR3 region: CASSRNTGRGSNEQFF. DNA for the CDR3: TGCGCCAGCAGCCGGAATACAGGGAGGGGTAGTAATGAGCAGTTCTTC.

V is TRBV10-3 and J is TRBJ1-2, with D perhaps TRBD1 (5 bases). V was cut by 10 bases and J by 2 bases, with 14 bases left in between. CDR1 is ENHRY and CDR2 is SYGVKD in the germline V gene. CDR3 length equals 13 residues. CDR3 region: CATRQNTNYGYTF. CDR3 sequence (DNA): TGTGCCACTCGACAGAATACGAACTATGGCTACACCTTC.

The rearrangement joins TRBV12-5 to TRBJ2-5, with TRBD1 matching 7 bases. Germline assignment: CDR1 LGHNT and CDR2 FRNRAP. The CDR3 runs to 16 residues. V shed 1 base and J 4 bases; nucleotides not matched to a gene: 9. In nucleotides, the CDR3 is TGTGCTAGTGGTTTGGCTGGGACAGCCGGGCGAGAGACCCAGTACTTC. It specifies CASGLAGTAGRETQYF.

This clone was picked up many times. The chain combines TRBV3-1 (or the pseudogene TRBV3-2) with TRBJ1-3; TRBD1 matches at 8 bases. This CDR3 region has 18 residues. Germline V CDR1 and CDR2: LGHDT, YNNKEL (reference sequence). The junction had 12 bases not matched to a gene; V was cut back by 4 bases and J by 1 base. The CDR3 nucleotides read TGTGCCAGCAGCCCTGAGCTTGACAGGGGTTGGTCTGGAAACACCATATATTTT. Protein: CASSPELDRGWSGNTIYF.

V gene TRBV30 combines with J gene TRBJ1-6; D gene ambiguous. The germline gives CDR1 GTSNPN, CDR2 SVGIG (reference sequence). The V end was cut by 2 bases, the J end by 4 bases, with 6 bases between. The CDR3 sequence is 13 residues long. The CDR3 sequence is CAWSPAYNSPLHF. In DNA form, the CDR3 reads TGTGCCTGGAGTCCCGCGTATAATTCACCCCTCCACTTT.

The chain carries TRBV6-6 and TRBJ2-3, with a weak D call TRBD2 (6 bases). The CDR3 is 16 amino acids. Germline V gene sequence: CDR1 MNHNY, CDR2 SVGAGI (reference sequence). Trimming left V 5 bases short and J 0 bases short, with 15 bases between. The CDR3 DNA follows: TGTGCCAGCAGTCCTCGATTTAGCGGCAGCACAGATACGCAGTATTTT. This codes for CASSPRFSGSTDTQYF.

This clone has just one count. The chain uses TRBV6-4 and TRBJ1-5, with TRBD1 as a possible D gene (6 bases). In germline, CDR1 is MRHNA, CDR2 SNTAGT. This CDR3 region has 13 residues. V gave up 9 bases and J gave up 10 bases, with 19 bases separating them. The CDR3 sequence is CARKDRLLRPQHF. As DNA, the CDR3 is TGTGCCAGGAAGGACAGACTCCTTAGACCCCAGCATTTT.

The chain is built from TRBV6-6 and TRBJ2-7, with TRBD1 identical over 8 bases. The length of the CDR3 is 16 residues. CDR1 and CDR2 from the germline V gene are MNHNY and SVGAGI (reference sequence). V lost 2 bases, J lost 7 bases, and 13 bases stayed unmatched. CDR3 in DNA: TGTGCCAGCAGTTACGATCCCACTTCAGGGGGCAGGGAGCAGTACTTC. Encoded protein: CASSYDPTSGGREQYF.